Presented here are 32 T cell receptor beta chains from one specimen sequenced in a study of CD8 T cells in Susac syndrome. A quantity of about 0.5 to 1 ug RNA underwent reverse transcription using random hexamers. TCRdb fed the immunoSEQ multiplex PCR reads into MiXCR, producing one record per CDR3 protein. The sample lists more than 55,000 distinct CDR3 sequences, just over 95% seen once, with approximately 0.1% in the top ten. Sequenced input: CD4+ T cells from PBMCs. The receptors come from a human donor with multiple sclerosis.

The CDR3 protein is CASSLLGRDTQYF. CDR3 in DNA: TGTGCCAGCAGTTTACTCGGTCGGGATACGCAGTATTTT. The J gene is TRBJ2-3, the V gene TRBV12-3 or TRBV12-4; D gene ambiguous. The CDR3 has 13 amino acids. The V gene lost 2 bases and the J gene lost 6 bases, with 9 bases spanning the gap.

The rearrangement joins TRBV29-1 to TRBJ1-1, with TRBD1 as a possible D gene (5 bases). The CDR3 has 11 residues. Germline CDR1 is SQVTM and CDR2 is ANQGSEA. CDR3 DNA: TGCACCACCGGGGGGGACACTGAAGCTTTCTTT. It specifies CTTGGDTEAFF.

V is TRBV4-2 and J is TRBJ1-2, with D possibly matching TRBD1 (5 bases). This CDR3 comprises 17 residues. V lost 1 base to trimming and J lost 0 bases, with 15 bases between them. The germline V gene encodes CDR1 LGHNA and CDR2 YNFKEQ. CDR3 sequence reads: CASSQGVQGVSNYGYTF. The CDR3 DNA reads TGTGCCAGCAGCCAAGGTGTTCAGGGCGTCTCTAACTATGGCTACACCTTC.

V gene TRBV20-1 combines with J gene TRBJ1-5; maybe TRBD1 (5 bases). CDR1 DFQATT and CDR2 SNEGSKA come from the germline V gene (reference sequence). The CDR3 loop spans 12 amino acids. Between the trimmed V and J ends, which lost 3 bases and 5 bases, there was a span of 8 bases. The CDR3 bases are TGCAGTGCTAGCTTCAGGGATCAGCCCCAGCATTTT. Its translation is CSASFRDQPQHF.

The V gene is TRBV10-3, the J gene TRBJ2-3; maybe TRBD1 (6 bases). Trimming removed 8 bases from V and 2 bases from J, with 11 bases in between. Germline-derived CDR1 and CDR2 are ENHRY and SYGVKD. The CDR3 consists of 13 residues. The CDR3 reads CAIEGDHTDTQYF. CDR3 DNA sequence: TGTGCCATCGAGGGGGACCACACAGATACGCAGTATTTT.

The rearrangement uses TRBV4-1 and TRBJ1-2; D remains ambiguous. V lost 7 bases to trimming and J lost 2 bases, with 14 bases between them. CDR1 and CDR2 from the germline V gene are MGHRA and YSYEKL. The CDR3 contains 14 residues. CDR3 sequence reads: CASNSAGRNYGYTF. Here the CDR3 DNA reads TGCGCCAGCAACTCAGCGGGCAGAAACTATGGCTACACCTTC.

This rearrangement joins TRBV7-8 to TRBJ2-1; 7 nucleotides agree with TRBD1. The CDR3 runs to 15 residues. The ends lost 6 bases at V and 2 bases at J; junction bases unmatched: 7. Germline V gene data show CDR1 as SGHVS and CDR2 as FQNEAQ. For the CDR3, the DNA is TGTGCCAGCAGTCGAAACAGGGGACCCTACAATGAGCAGTTCTTC. Translating gives CASSRNRGPYNEQFF.

The J gene is TRBJ2-5, the V gene TRBV6-2 or TRBV6-3; 9 bases are shared with TRBD2. The CDR3 extends over 16 amino acids. With V trimmed by 2 bases and J by 0 bases, 4 bases remained unmatched. Looked up from germline, CDR1 is MNHEY and CDR2 is SVGEGT. This CDR3 reads CASSYESGGYQETQYF. The CDR3 DNA reads as TGTGCCAGCAGTTACGAGAGCGGGGGGTACCAAGAGACCCAGTACTTC.

This clonotype was seen a few times. J is TRBJ2-1 and V is TRBV3-1; 8 bases are shared with TRBD1. V lost 5 bases, J lost 2 bases, and 5 bases stayed unmatched. Per the germline V gene, CDR1 is LGHDT and CDR2 is YNNKEL (reference sequence). The CDR3 covers 15 residues. In nucleotides, the CDR3 is TGTGCCAGCAGCTTAAGACAGGGGACCTACAATGAGCAGTTCTTC. Translating gives CASSLRQGTYNEQFF.

V usage is TRBV20-1 and J usage is TRBJ2-5; D remains ambiguous. Germline V gives CDR1 DFQATT, CDR2 SNEGSKA (reference sequence). Deletions cut 6 bases from V and 2 bases from J, with 16 bases between. The CDR3 extends over 14 amino acids. The CDR3 DNA is TGCAGTGCCCTGCGGCCGCCTATTCAAGAGACCCAGTACTTC. It encodes CSALRPPIQETQYF.

This chain links TRBV5-1 with TRBJ1-1; 10 nucleotides align to TRBD1. CDR1 and CDR2 from the germline V gene are SGHRS and YFSETQ. There are 15 residues in the CDR3. V dropped 4 bases and J dropped 7; count of bases not matched to a gene: 10. CDR3 coding DNA: TGCGCCAGCAGCCCCGACAGGGGGCCCTCGTTTGAAGCTTTCTTT. Translation: CASSPDRGPSFEAFF.

V and J are TRBV5-1 and TRBJ2-5; D call uncertain. Germline V CDR1 and CDR2: SGHRS, YFSETQ. There are 11 residues in the CDR3. The germline V and J ends were trimmed by 5 bases and 5 bases, with 7 bases remaining between them. This chain's CDR3 is CASRPQETQYF. For the CDR3, the DNA is TGCGCCAGCAGGCCCCAGGAGACCCAGTACTTC. The entire variable domain, with the rest obtained from reference TRBV5-1 and TRBJ2-5, is as follows: KAGVTQTPRYLIKTRGQQVTLSCSPISGHRSVSWYQQTPGQGLQFLFEYFSETQRNKGNFPGRFSGRQFSNSRSEMNVSTLELGDSALYLCASRPQETQYFGPGTRLLVL.

The chain links TRBV12-3 or TRBV12-4 to TRBJ2-1; D tentatively reads TRBD1 or TRBD2 (7 bases each). Between the trimmed V and J ends, which lost 8 bases and 7 bases, there was a span of 18 bases. CDR3 length: 14 amino acids. DNA for the CDR3: TGTGCCAGCGCCCGGGGGGTGACAGGGAATGAGCAGTTCTTC. Its translation is CASARGVTGNEQFF.

The genes are TRBV7-9 and TRBJ1-1; 10 nucleotides align to TRBD1. V lost 5 bases to trimming and J lost 3 bases; unmatched junction nucleotides: 6. Germline assignment: CDR1 SEHNR and CDR2 FQNEAQ (reference sequence). This CDR3 spans 15 amino acids. This CDR3 is CASSLRQGADTEAFF. The CDR3 DNA follows: TGTGCCAGCAGCCTAAGACAGGGGGCTGACACTGAAGCTTTCTTT.

The CDR3 sequence: CATSDGGGSTDTQYF. CDR3 DNA: TGTGCCACCAGTGATGGGGGTGGCAGCACAGATACGCAGTATTTT. The chain is built from TRBV24-1 and TRBJ2-3; D tentatively reads TRBD1 or TRBD2 (5 bases each). The V end was cut by 3 bases, the J end by 0 bases, with 9 bases between. The CDR3 runs to 15 residues. Germline V gene lookup returns CDR1 KGHDR and CDR2 SFDVKD.

The J gene is TRBJ2-3, the V gene TRBV29-1; D might be TRBD2 (5 bases). The CDR3 sequence is 12 residues long. Germline V gives CDR1 SQVTM, CDR2 ANQGSEA. Trimming took off 4 bases at V and 0 bases at J, with 5 bases between the two ends. CDR3 nucleotides: TGCAGCGTTGGAGGGAGCACAGATACGCAGTATTTT. It is translated as CSVGGSTDTQYF.

This clonotype has only one observation. This chain connects TRBV6-5 to TRBJ1-5, with 8 nucleotides matching TRBD1. This CDR3 is 15 amino acids long. The germline gives CDR1 MNHEY, CDR2 SVGAGI. Losses at the gene ends were 6 bases for V and 1 base for J; bases not matched to a gene: 5. CDR3 region: CASRKDRASNQPQHF. In DNA, the CDR3 is TGTGCCAGCAGAAAGGACAGGGCCAGCAATCAGCCCCAGCATTTT.

The count of this clonotype is one. The gene calls are TRBV4-1 and TRBJ2-7; 7 nucleotides align to TRBD1. J gave up 0 bases and V 3 bases, and 11 bases lay outside the gene matches. CDR1 and CDR2 from the germline V gene are MGHRA and YSYEKL. The CDR3 totals 17 residues. CDR3 protein: CASSQDRIGLSSYEQYF. For the CDR3, the DNA is TGCGCCAGCAGCCAGGACAGGATAGGGTTGAGCTCCTACGAGCAGTACTTC.

The chain joins TRBV6-5 to TRBJ2-5; the match to TRBD1 covers 9 bases. From germline, CDR1 is MNHEY and CDR2 SVGAGI. The ends lost 6 bases at V and 4 bases at J; junction bases unmatched: 6. The length of the CDR3 is 14 residues. Here the CDR3 DNA reads TGTGCCAGCAGACAGGGGGCCCGCAGAGAGACCCAGTACTTC. Residues: CASRQGARRETQYF.

This clonotype has just one count. This chain joins TRBV6-1 and TRBJ2-1, with D perhaps given as TRBD1 or TRBD2 (5 bases each). The CDR3 extends over 16 amino acids. V dropped 5 bases and J dropped 7 bases, with 21 bases sitting between them. Germline V lookup: CDR1 MNHNS, CDR2 SASEGT. The chain's CDR3 is CASSRVPYGAGNEQFF. The CDR3 DNA sequence: TGTGCCAGCAGTCGCGTCCCTTACGGGGCCGGGAATGAGCAGTTCTTC.

The V gene is TRBV5-6, the J gene TRBJ1-5; D gene ambiguous. This CDR3 spans 14 amino acids. V was pared by 4 bases and J by 0 bases, with 8 bases between. Germline loops: CDR1 SGHDT, CDR2 YYEEEE. DNA of the CDR3: TGTGCCAGCAGCACCGCAGGTAGCAATCAGCCCCAGCATTTT. Translation: CASSTAGSNQPQHF.

J is TRBJ1-1 and V is TRBV20-1; 12 bases fit TRBD1. The CDR3 has 13 residues. Trimming cost V 5 bases and J 7 bases; bases outside gene matches: 5. Germline CDR1 DFQATT, CDR2 SNEGSKA (reference sequence). The chain's CDR3 is CSAGGQGAVEAFF. The CDR3 DNA is TGCAGTGCTGGGGGACAGGGGGCCGTTGAAGCTTTCTTT.

This chain joins TRBV20-1 and TRBJ1-2; 8 positions agree with TRBD1. V was clipped by 3 bases and J by 1 base; unmatched bases: 13. The germline V gene has CDR1 DFQATT and CDR2 SNEGSKA (reference sequence). This CDR3 spans 17 amino acids. This CDR3 reads CSASVIQGAASNYGYTF. In nucleotides, the CDR3 is TGCAGTGCTAGTGTTATTCAGGGGGCGGCAAGTAACTATGGCTACACCTTC.

This clonotype has just one count. This chain uses TRBV12-3 or TRBV12-4 with TRBJ1-1; a possible D gene is TRBD1 (5 bases). The CDR3 is 14 amino acids. Trimming shortened V by 1 base and J by 10 bases, and 16 bases separated the two germline ends. CDR3 region: CASSLEKRAGGAFF. The CDR3 nucleotides read TGTGCCAGCAGTTTAGAGAAGAGGGCCGGGGGAGCTTTCTTT.

V gene TRBV20-1 combines with J gene TRBJ2-3; possibly TRBD1 or TRBD2 for D (6 bases each). The CDR3 contains 15 residues. In germline, CDR1 is DFQATT, CDR2 SNEGSKA (reference sequence). V shed 0 bases and J shed 1 base, with 11 bases lying between them. Here the CDR3 reads CSARDPRGRTDTQYF. CDR3 DNA sequence: TGCAGTGCTAGAGATCCACGGGGGCGCACAGATACGCAGTATTTT.

Comment on this clonotype: One end of the junction does not line up with germline, which may come from a read error. This chain connects TRBV19 to TRBJ2-3; 12 nucleotides agree with TRBD2. Germline CDR1 LNHDA, CDR2 SQIVND (reference sequence). The CDR3 covers 18 residues. The CDR3 here is CASSSRPSGGGVTDAQYF. For the CDR3, the DNA is TGTGCCAGTAGTAGTCGTCCTAGCGGGGGGGGCGTGACAGATGCGCAGTATTTT.

This chain's CDR3 is CASSLNRMNTEAFF. The CDR3, as DNA: TGTGCCAGCAGCTTAAACAGAATGAACACTGAAGCTTTCTTT. This chain links TRBV11-2 with TRBJ1-1; the D is unclear. Germline-derived CDR1 and CDR2 are SGHAT and FQNNGV. The V gene lost 2 bases and the J gene lost 0 bases, with 7 bases spanning the gap. This CDR3 spans 14 amino acids.

V gene TRBV12-3 or TRBV12-4 combines with J gene TRBJ1-5; D might be TRBD1 (6 bases). The V and J ends lost 3 bases and 2 bases respectively, with 11 bases between them. The CDR3 has 15 residues. The CDR3 loop reads CASSFGQSGNQPQHF. In nucleotides, the CDR3 is TGTGCCAGCAGTTTCGGACAGAGCGGCAATCAGCCCCAGCATTTT.

This sequence joins TRBV24-1 and TRBJ2-1; TRBD1 matches 7 bases. V lost 6 bases to trimming and J lost 7 bases; unmatched junction nucleotides: 8. This CDR3 comprises 14 residues. Germline V CDR1 and CDR2: KGHDR, SFDVKD. CDR3 sequence: CATSNGEGANEQFF. CDR3 sequence (DNA): TGTGCCACCAGTAACGGAGAGGGGGCTAATGAGCAGTTCTTC.

The rearrangement links TRBV20-1 to TRBJ2-2, with TRBD2 as a possible D gene (5 bases). Trimming took off 6 bases at V and 6 bases at J, with 17 bases between the two ends. Germline-derived CDR1 and CDR2 are DFQATT and SNEGSKA (reference sequence). CDR3 length equals 14 residues. Here the CDR3 reads CSASGPTRAGELFF. In DNA form, the CDR3 reads TGCAGTGCAAGTGGTCCTACTAGGGCCGGGGAGCTGTTTTTT.

The chain carries TRBV6-6 and TRBJ1-2, with D unresolved. Germline V gene lookup returns CDR1 MNHNY and CDR2 SVGAGI (reference sequence). This CDR3 is built from 12 residues. V dropped 3 bases and J dropped 8 bases, with 10 bases sitting between them. This CDR3 reads CASSYSDGGYTF. The CDR3 DNA reads as TGTGCCAGCAGTTATTCGGACGGGGGCTACACCTTC.

V is TRBV11-2 and J is TRBJ2-5; 13 bases are shared with TRBD2. Trimming cost V 5 bases and J 4 bases; bases outside gene matches: 4. The CDR3 extends over 15 amino acids. Germline V gives CDR1 SGHAT, CDR2 FQNNGV. DNA of the CDR3: TGTGCCAGCAGCCTCGGGACTAGCGGGGCAGAGACCCAGTACTTC. Residues: CASSLGTSGAETQYF.